This is a list of T cell receptor beta chains from one sample in a study of T cell responses to AZD1222 COVID-19 vaccine. Assay: immunoSEQ multiplex PCR; the TCRdb copy retains only in-frame clones and omits some. The top ten clones hold about 10% of a sample with 100,000 to 150,000 clones, about 90% of them seen once. Material: peripheral blood, obtained on day 0 of AZD1222 vaccination. All receptors derive from an adult in good health. The CDR3 runs from the conserved cysteine through the conserved F or W. Each record gives: CDR3 protein, V gene, J gene.

CAISGGKGDTGELFF	TRBV10-3	TRBJ2-2
CASSSPRVMNSPLHF	TRBV27	TRBJ1-6
CASSLVQGNSPLHF	TRBV5-6	TRBJ1-6
CASSLVAGVWDEQYF	TRBV5-1	TRBJ2-7
CASGNTEAFF	TRBV7-6	TRBJ1-1
CATSEAGGPDTQYF	TRBV24-1	TRBJ2-3
CAISEQGGGQPQHF	TRBV10-3	TRBJ1-5
CASSQQGAYGYTF	TRBV7-3	TRBJ1-2
CASIGTGKNNEQFF	TRBV19	TRBJ2-1
CASSPDSNSPLHF	TRBV5-1	TRBJ1-6
CASSLAGGETQYF	TRBV5-1	TRBJ2-5
CASSWGGVGTGELFF	TRBV28	TRBJ2-2
CASSTAGAEAFF	TRBV6-5	TRBJ1-1
CASSRHYQETQYF	TRBV6-2/TRBV6-3	TRBJ2-5
CASSVAGGVTGELFF	TRBV9	TRBJ2-2
CASSFGKPYEQYF	TRBV28	TRBJ2-7
CASSWRMGDEQYF	TRBV5-1	TRBJ2-7
CASSIDHSNQPQHF	TRBV19	TRBJ1-5
CASSSDREADQPQHF	TRBV11-2	TRBJ1-5
CASSLGQSLGGYTF	TRBV5-4	TRBJ1-2
CASSPSTLQTYEQYF	TRBV28	TRBJ2-7
CASSRGLAESTGELFF	TRBV21-1	TRBJ2-2
CASSQGTVVMWEQYF	TRBV3-1/TRBV3-2	TRBJ2-7
CASSSGLNTGELFF	TRBV7-2	TRBJ2-2
CASSDRDNSPLHF	TRBV6-4	TRBJ1-6
CASSFRTGGFSGANVLTF	TRBV28	TRBJ2-6
CASSRGLIEAFF	TRBV12-3/TRBV12-4	TRBJ1-1
CASSQAGQSDTQYF	TRBV4-3	TRBJ2-3
CASSLRRDSSSGANVLTF	TRBV28	TRBJ2-6